This T cell receptor beta chain emerged from a study of blood T cell repertoires in COVID-19. Overall study: T cells, B-cell-depleted T cells, or PBMCs supplied cDNA or gDNA.

Authors' processing steps: The authors estimated nucleated cell counts from reference gene primer amplification. TCRdb keeps only in-frame clones here, not all; method: immunoSEQ multiplex PCR. V and J calls and clone size are those listed in that table; D and trimming were worked out from the DNA. The sample contains over 40,000 clones, over 80% of which appear only once. Germline V CDR1 and CDR2: MNHEY, SMNVEV (reference sequence). CDR3 length: 18 amino acids. After removal of 2 bases from V and 5 bases from J, the junction contained 16 bases not matched to a gene. Sequencing was done on a sample of peripheral blood. The sequence was obtained from a man in his 60s with active COVID-19. V and J are TRBV27 and TRBJ2-3; 7 bases line up with TRBD1. The CDR3 loop is CASSLSSGNRGFIDTQYF. In DNA form, the CDR3 reads TGTGCCAGCAGTTTAAGCTCGGGCAACAGGGGATTCATAGATACGCAGTATTTT.